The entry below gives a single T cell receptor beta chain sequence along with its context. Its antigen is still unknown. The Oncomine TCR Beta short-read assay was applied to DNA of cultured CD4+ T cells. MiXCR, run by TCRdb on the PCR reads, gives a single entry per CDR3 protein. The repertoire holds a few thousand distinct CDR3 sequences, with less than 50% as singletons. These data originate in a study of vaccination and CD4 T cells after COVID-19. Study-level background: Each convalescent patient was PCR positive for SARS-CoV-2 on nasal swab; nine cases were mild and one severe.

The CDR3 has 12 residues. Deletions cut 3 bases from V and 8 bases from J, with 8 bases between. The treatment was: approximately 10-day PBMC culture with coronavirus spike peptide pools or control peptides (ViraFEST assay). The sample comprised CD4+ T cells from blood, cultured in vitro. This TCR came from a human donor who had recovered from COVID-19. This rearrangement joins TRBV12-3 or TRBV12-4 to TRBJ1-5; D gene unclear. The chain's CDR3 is CASSFGTEPQHF. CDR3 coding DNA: TGTGCCAGCAGTTTTGGTACGGAGCCCCAGCATTTT.